The entry below gives a single T cell receptor (beta chain) sequence along with its context. Its binding antigen is unknown. Base qualities are not recorded, but no much larger clone differs from it by a single base. These data come from a study of blood T cells in healthy people across ages (dated by TCRdb to the mid-2010s). Describing the broader study: In model experiments, template switching captured about one uniquely barcoded TCR beta cDNA molecule for every two T cells. To track age-related changes in TCR beta repertoire diversity, the study relied on deep sequencing normalized with unique cDNA molecular identifiers. Two additional independent replicas of 1 million unique cDNA reads from the same blood draw were analyzed for two donors (one aged 18 to 30 and one aged 80 or older). The donors were split into four age groups: young (average roughly 15 years), middle-aged (roughly 42), aged (around 67) and long-lived (over 80).

Overall results and qualifications from the work: A strong correlation was found between observed TCR beta diversity and the percentage of naive T cells measured by flow cytometry. Because donor CMV infection status was unknown, age-related changes in expanded clonotypes were potentially confounded. As age increased, observed TCR beta diversity per million T cells dropped in a roughly linear way, and a significant reduction was already evident by age roughly 40. Since profiling was done on bulk unsorted PBMCs, naive and antigen-experienced compartments could not be conclusively compared. Compared with the aged group, more naive CD4+ T cells, fewer expanded clones and increased TCR diversity were shown by the long-lived group, suggesting age selection. Total diversity estimates from one million sequenced T cells were considered lower bounds and underestimates.

The donors were some 36 Caucasian individuals from Russia, aged roughly 6 to 90 years, who were systemically healthy. Ten milliliters of peripheral blood were drawn from each donor into EDTA-treated Vacutainer tubes. PBMCs were isolated by Ficoll-Paque density-gradient centrifugation, with at least 6 million obtained per sample. Total RNA, at least 6 micrograms per sample, was extracted from PBMCs with Trizol reagent. Naive CD45RAhigh/CD27high T cell percentages were measured by flow cytometry on a PBMC aliquot from every donor. Based on the germline V gene, the CDR1 and CDR2 sequences are SGHRS and YFSETQ. Including the terminal cysteine and phenylalanine, the CDR3 comprises 13 residues. Only CDR3 DNA remains: 39 bases, in frame from the first base. V is reduced by 0 bases and J by 6 bases, leaving a spacing of 6 bases between them. Receptors were amplified or captured by 5' RACE. Instrument on record: Illumina HiSeq 2500. A second PCR of about 6 to 12 cycles was performed with a sample-barcoded 5' primer and a J-beta primer mix. A unique molecular identifier was introduced onto each TCR beta cDNA molecule by a template-switch 5' adaptor carrying 12 random nucleotides. Each sample yielded at least 2.5 million CDR3-containing paired-end reads. First-strand cDNA synthesis was performed from all RNA using the Mint cDNA synthesis kit, with priming by a TRBC-specific oligonucleotide. All cDNA was treated with uracil-DNA glycosylase and then went through a first 18-cycle PCR with the universal primers M1SS and BC2_uni_R. Under the source paper's analysis protocol: Each sample was normalized by randomly selecting 1 million high-quality reads, each carrying a distinct molecular identifier. Instead of being binned into consensus sequences, reads with shared molecular identifiers were discarded. MiTCR, run with a Q25 quality threshold and the strictest error-elimination algorithm, handled CDR3 identification, clonotype clustering and error correction. Lower-bound total TCR beta diversity was estimated with a nonparametric unseen species model using Euler transformation. The public reads were quality trimmed at Q25 with fastp and then assembled into clones with MiXCR by TCRdb, keeping productive beta chains. Merged by CDR3 protein, the rows form single entries marked with the most common genes and DNA. TCRdb's processing, not the study's, gives the V and J calls here. The sample table contains about 570,000 distinct CDR3 sequences; only one count was recorded for roughly a quarter of them. Jointly, the top ten make up approximately 3.6% of the sample.

These same data were also listed under a study on T cells of mothers and their children. That second publication adds: The donors were nine systemically healthy Caucasian individuals, made up of three mothers and their six children. cDNA synthesis used all of the extracted RNA, with roughly 1.5 ug of RNA in each 15 ul reaction. Sample barcodes and 2-4 random nucleotides were added via the M1S primer in the second PCR. Each mother yielded over 8.5 million TCR beta CDR3 reads and each child some 3 million reads. TCR recombination output is similarly shaped by thymic selection in related and unrelated pairs, with a minor effect exerted by inherited differences. Normalized repertoire overlap in related mother-child pairs was always slightly higher than in unrelated mother-child pairs, but the difference was never significant. No persistent microchimeric T cell clones were found, with a detection sensitivity of 85 to 100 clones per million clonotypes. In the study, deep NGS was used to compare the TCR beta repertoires of mothers and children, and features distinguishing related mother-child pairs from unrelated individuals were sought. Mothers averaged about 40 +/- 4 years of age and children averaged around 10 +/- 4 years. After adapter ligation with NEBNext reagents, the libraries were sequenced on Illumina HiSeq 2000 with 100+100 nt paired-end reads. To prevent cross-contamination, the mother and child libraries were prepared one month apart and sequenced in separate runs. Between about 500,000 and 2,100,000 distinct TCR beta clonotypes were identified per donor. Naive TCR beta clonotypes were estimated from low-frequency clonotypes matched to each donor's FACS-determined naive share, without sorting.

This TCR was sampled from a boy younger than 10 in good health. Specimen: blood. This sequence uses TRBV5-1 and TRBJ2-2; the D gene is not confidently resolved. The DNA sequence reads TGCGCCAGCAGCTTGGAGGGTCCCGGGGAGCTGTTTTTT. Its protein reads: CASSLEGPGELFF. Outside the CDR3, residues come from the reference TRBV5-1 and TRBJ2-2 proteins, so the full variable domain is: KAGVTQTPRYLIKTRGQQVTLSCSPISGHRSVSWYQQTPGQGLQFLFEYFSETQRNKGNFPGRFSGRQFSNSRSEMNVSTLELGDSALYLCASSLEGPGELFFGEGSRLTVL.